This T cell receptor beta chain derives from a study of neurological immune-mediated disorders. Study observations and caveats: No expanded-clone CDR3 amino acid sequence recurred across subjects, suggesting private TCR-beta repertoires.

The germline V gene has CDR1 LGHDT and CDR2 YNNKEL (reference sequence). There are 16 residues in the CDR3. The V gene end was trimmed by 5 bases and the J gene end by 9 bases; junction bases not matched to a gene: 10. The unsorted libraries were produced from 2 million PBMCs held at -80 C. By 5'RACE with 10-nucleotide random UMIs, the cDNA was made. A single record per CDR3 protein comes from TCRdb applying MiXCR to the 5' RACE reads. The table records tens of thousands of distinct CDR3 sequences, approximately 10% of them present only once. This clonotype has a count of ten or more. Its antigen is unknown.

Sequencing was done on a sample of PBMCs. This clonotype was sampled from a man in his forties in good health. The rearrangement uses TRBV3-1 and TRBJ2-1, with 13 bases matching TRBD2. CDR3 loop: CASSTILAGGPGEQFF. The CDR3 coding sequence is TGTGCCAGCAGCACCATACTAGCGGGAGGGCCAGGTGAGCAGTTCTTC.